This TCR beta chain was recovered during a study of blood T cell repertoires in COVID-19. At the level of the study: The United States, Italy and Spain provided the acute and convalescent COVID-19 samples.

Between the trimmed V and J ends, which lost 2 bases and 3 bases, there was a span of 17 bases. Germline V lookup: CDR1 MNHNY, CDR2 SVGAGI (reference sequence). This CDR3 is 16 amino acids long. Assay used: immunoSEQ multiplex PCR; TCRdb lists only in-frame clones, some missing. Of hundreds of thousands of clones in the sample, about 91% were seen once. V is TRBV6-6 and J is TRBJ2-7; TRBD2 might be the D (5 bases). This sequence originates from a woman aged 55-69 years with acute or convalescent COVID-19. Specimen: peripheral blood. CDR3 nucleotides: TGTGCCAGCAGTTACCCCTCAAGGACTCTTATCTACGAGCAGTACTTC. It translates to CASSYPSRTLIYEQYF.